The 23 T cell receptor beta chains below come from one sample, sequenced in a study of response to subunit inactivated influenza vaccine. TCRdb used MiXCR to reprocess the RT-PCR reads, holding one entry per CDR3 protein. This sample has fewer than 550,000 distinct CDR3 sequences, with around 25% found just once. The sample consisted of CD4+ T cells sorted from PBMCs, taken roughly 5 days after vaccination. Source of these receptors: a man aged 45 to 65 who received an inactivated influenza vaccine.

Concerning this clonotype: The DNA is left out, because the CDR3 cannot be placed on it with certainty; the CDR3 is given as TCRdb lists it. The chain carries TRBV3-1 and TRBJ2-6; the D segment call TRBD1 is taken from the table without a DNA check. Germline assignment: CDR1 LGHDT and CDR2 YNNKEL (reference sequence). 20 amino acids form the CDR3, both terminal residues included. The CDR3 here is CASSPPVFWLAGSGANVLTF.

A few counts support this clonotype. This chain uses TRBV7-2 with TRBJ2-2; 7 nucleotides match TRBD1. The CDR3 contains 15 residues. Per germline, CDR1 SGHTA and CDR2 FQGNSA. The junction had 4 bases not matched to a gene; V was cut back by 0 bases and J by 6 bases. CDR3 protein: CASSLAGQLAGELFF. CDR3 nucleotide sequence: TGTGCCAGCAGCTTAGCGGGACAGCTTGCCGGGGAGCTGTTTTTT.

The chain uses TRBV27 and TRBJ2-3, with 10 bases that match TRBD2. Trimming at V came to 4 bases and at J to 5 bases, leaving 9 bases not matched to a gene. The CDR3 is 16 residues long. From germline, CDR1 is MNHEY and CDR2 SMNVEV (reference sequence). The CDR3 bases are TGTGCCAGCAGTTCCAAGCGGGAGGGCCATAGAGATACGCAGTATTTT. This sequence encodes CASSSKREGHRDTQYF.

The J gene is TRBJ1-2, the V gene TRBV11-2; D is perhaps TRBD1 (5 bases). Germline loops: CDR1 SGHAT, CDR2 FQNNGV. CDR3 size: 14 residues. The ends were cut back, 4 bases at V and 4 bases at J, with 13 bases in the middle. The CDR3, as DNA: TGTGCCAGCAGCTCCACGAGACAGCTCTATGGCTACACCTTC. It yields the protein CASSSTRQLYGYTF.

The chain employs TRBV12-3 or TRBV12-4 and TRBJ1-1, with D possibly matching TRBD1 (6 bases). Trimming pared 6 bases from V and 1 base from J, leaving 12 bases between. The CDR3 sequence is 14 residues long. This CDR3 is CASRLTGQNTEAFF. CDR3 bases: TGTGCCAGCAGGCTTACGGGACAGAACACTGAAGCTTTCTTT.

The CDR3 bases are TGCAGTGCTAGAGATGGATTTCGGGGGGCGTATGGCTACACCTTC. Its protein is CSARDGFRGAYGYTF. The chain links TRBV20-1 to TRBJ1-2; perhaps TRBD1 as D (6 bases). Trimming stripped 0 bases from V and 5 bases from J, with 16 bases between. Germline V gives CDR1 DFQATT, CDR2 SNEGSKA (reference sequence). CDR3 length: 15 amino acids.

The V gene is TRBV12-3 or TRBV12-4, the J gene TRBJ2-1, with D maybe TRBD1 (6 bases). The ends were cut back, 4 bases at V and 8 bases at J, with 12 bases in the middle. The CDR3 loop spans 13 amino acids. CDR3 loop: CASSYTQGYEQFF. CDR3 bases: TGTGCCAGCAGTTATACACAGGGCTATGAGCAGTTCTTC.

This clonotype was counted only a few times. V gene TRBV2 combines with J gene TRBJ2-2, with D perhaps matching TRBD2 (5 bases). V was pared by 8 bases and J by 12 bases, with 13 bases between. Per the germline V gene, CDR1 is SNHLY and CDR2 is FYNNEI. CDR3 length equals 11 residues. CDR3 coding DNA: TGTGCCAGCGGAGAGGAGGCTCAGCTGTTTTTT. Translating it yields CASGEEAQLFF.

The chain carries TRBV6-2 or TRBV6-3 and TRBJ2-7, with D perhaps assigned TRBD1 or TRBD2 (5 bases each). The CDR3 has 14 residues. Germline assignment: CDR1 MNHEY and CDR2 SVGEGT. Trimming cost V 2 bases and J 7 bases, with 15 bases left between them. As DNA, the CDR3 is TGTGCCAGCAGTTACATCCCCGGTTGGGGGGAGCAGTACTTC. Protein product: CASSYIPGWGEQYF.

This clonotype turned up a few times. The gene calls are TRBV20-1 and TRBJ2-7; D not resolved. There are 14 residues in the CDR3. Trimming pared 6 bases from V and 3 bases from J, leaving 18 bases between. Germline CDR1 and CDR2: DFQATT and SNEGSKA (reference sequence). CDR3 residues: CSAIGGRIYYEQYF. The CDR3, as DNA: TGCAGTGCAATAGGTGGTAGGATCTACTACGAGCAGTACTTC.

This clonotype has only a few counts. V usage is TRBV7-8 and J usage is TRBJ2-7; 10 bases line up with TRBD2. The germline gives CDR1 SGHVS, CDR2 FQNEAQ. V was clipped by 5 bases and J by 7 bases; unmatched bases: 11. This CDR3 is built from 15 residues. In nucleotides, the CDR3 is TGTGCCAGCAGCGTAGAGCCAGCGGGGGGGCGGGAGCAGTACTTC. The encoded protein is CASSVEPAGGREQYF.

This clonotype appeared a few times. The J gene is TRBJ2-5, the V gene TRBV10-3; D is unclear. The CDR3 consists of 13 residues. Germline CDR1 ENHRY, CDR2 SYGVKD. The ends were cut back, 0 bases at V and 2 bases at J, with 4 bases in the middle. The CDR3 region has the DNA TGTGCCATCAGTGAGTCGCTACAAGAGACCCAGTACTTC. Its protein is CAISESLQETQYF.

This clonotype has just a few counts. The V gene is TRBV3-1, the J gene TRBJ2-1, with D maybe TRBD2 (5 bases). This CDR3 has 18 amino acids. Trimming left V 2 bases short and J 5 bases short, with 22 bases between. CDR1 and CDR2 from the germline V gene are LGHDT and YNNKEL (reference sequence). CDR3 amino acids: CASSQPPDGMRVHNEQFF. The CDR3 coding sequence is TGTGCCAGCAGCCAACCCCCGGACGGAATGAGGGTCCACAATGAGCAGTTCTTC.

The chain carries TRBV5-1 and TRBJ1-6; D is perhaps TRBD1 (5 bases). The germline CDR1 and CDR2 sequences are SGHRS and YFSETQ. V lost 1 base to trimming and J lost 8 bases, with 7 bases between them. The CDR3 is 13 residues long. CDR3 sequence (DNA): TGCGCCAGCAGCTTGCAGGGAGATTCACCCCTCCACTTT. Translation gives CASSLQGDSPLHF.

This clonotype was counted at least ten times. The gene calls are TRBV7-2 and TRBJ2-1, with 8 bases fitting TRBD1. Germline V gives CDR1 SGHTA, CDR2 FQGNSA. The CDR3 runs to 16 residues. The V and J ends lost 5 bases and 3 bases, in that order; junction bases with no gene match: 9. The CDR3 region is CASSPDRAIFYNEQFF. The CDR3 nucleotides are TGTGCCAGCAGCCCGGACAGGGCCATTTTCTACAATGAGCAGTTCTTC.

In this sample, this clonotype turned up once. This rearrangement joins TRBV7-9 to TRBJ1-2; D is uncertain. The germline V gene encodes CDR1 SEHNR and CDR2 FQNEAQ (reference sequence). This CDR3 contains 10 residues. V was cut by 7 bases and J by 8 bases, with 8 bases left in between. The CDR3 region has the DNA TGTGCCAGCACTCTAGGGGGCTACACCTTC. Translation: CASTLGGYTF.

In DNA, the CDR3 is TGTGCCAGCAGCTTAGAGGGACTAGCGGCTAACGAGCAGTACTTC. Protein: CASSLEGLAANEQYF. The gene calls are TRBV7-9 and TRBJ2-7; 11 nucleotides line up with TRBD2. J gave up 5 bases and V 1 base, and 4 bases lay outside the gene matches. Germline-derived CDR1 and CDR2 are SEHNR and FQNEAQ (reference sequence). The CDR3 extends over 15 amino acids.

DNA of the CDR3: TGTGCCAGCTCATCAGGCGGGCTAGCGGGAGCCCCAGATACGCAGTATTTT. Its protein product is CASSSGGLAGAPDTQYF. The chain has TRBV18 and TRBJ2-3, with 10 bases matching TRBD2. Germline V gives CDR1 KGHSH, CDR2 LQKENI. The CDR3 totals 17 residues. The J segment lost 4 bases and the V segment lost 5 bases, leaving 12 bases of the junction unmatched.

This rearrangement joins TRBV2 to TRBJ2-5; D uncertain. This CDR3 has 14 residues. Trimming removed 0 bases at V and 2 bases at J, with 7 bases between. The germline CDR1 and CDR2 sequences are SNHLY and FYNNEI. CDR3: CASSEANKQETQYF. For the CDR3, the DNA is TGTGCCAGCAGTGAAGCAAACAAACAAGAGACCCAGTACTTC.

V is TRBV3-1 and J is TRBJ1-1; D unclear. The CDR3 is 12 residues long. Per germline, CDR1 LGHDT and CDR2 YNNKEL (reference sequence). Trimming stripped 5 bases from V and 8 bases from J, with 12 bases between. For the CDR3, the DNA is TGTGCCAGCAGCAAAGGCAAGGTCGAAGCTTTCTTT. Translated: CASSKGKVEAFF. The variable domain in full, completed from reference TRBV3-1 and TRBJ1-1, reads DTAVSQTPKYLVTQMGNDKSIKCEQNLGHDTMYWYKQDSKKFLKIMFSYNNKELIINETVPNRFSPKSPDKAHLNLHINSLELGDSAVYFCASSKGKVEAFFGQGTRLTVV.

This clonotype was counted a few times. V and J are TRBV5-1 and TRBJ2-3, with TRBD2 identical over 9 bases. V lost 3 bases and J lost 0; bases outside the gene matches: 8. Looked up from germline, CDR1 is SGHRS and CDR2 is YFSETQ. This CDR3 comprises 17 residues. The CDR3 DNA is TGCGCCAGCAGCTGGGGGACGCGGGAGGGAAGCACAGATACGCAGTATTTT. Residues: CASSWGTREGSTDTQYF. Using reference TRBV5-1 and TRBJ2-3 for the parts outside the CDR3, the full variable domain is KAGVTQTPRYLIKTRGQQVTLSCSPISGHRSVSWYQQTPGQGLQFLFEYFSETQRNKGNFPGRFSGRQFSNSRSEMNVSTLELGDSALYLCASSWGTREGSTDTQYFGPGTRLTVL.

This rearrangement joins TRBV20-1 to TRBJ2-1, with D tentatively TRBD2 (6 bases). With 8 bases removed from V and 3 bases from J, the gap between germline ends came to 20 bases. There are 15 residues in the CDR3. The germline gives CDR1 DFQATT, CDR2 SNEGSKA (reference sequence). The CDR3 loop reads CSSTSLTLIYNEQFF. The CDR3 DNA follows: TGCAGTTCGACTAGTCTGACGCTCATCTACAATGAGCAGTTCTTC.

The V call is TRBV20-1, the J call TRBJ2-3, with D perhaps being TRBD1 or TRBD2 (5 bases each). The V end was cut by 8 bases, the J end by 4 bases, with 13 bases between. Germline lookup yields CDR1 DFQATT and CDR2 SNEGSKA (reference sequence). The CDR3 spans 12 residues. Here the CDR3 reads CSQKGSADTQYF. The DNA of the CDR3 is TGCAGTCAGAAGGGGAGCGCAGATACGCAGTATTTT.